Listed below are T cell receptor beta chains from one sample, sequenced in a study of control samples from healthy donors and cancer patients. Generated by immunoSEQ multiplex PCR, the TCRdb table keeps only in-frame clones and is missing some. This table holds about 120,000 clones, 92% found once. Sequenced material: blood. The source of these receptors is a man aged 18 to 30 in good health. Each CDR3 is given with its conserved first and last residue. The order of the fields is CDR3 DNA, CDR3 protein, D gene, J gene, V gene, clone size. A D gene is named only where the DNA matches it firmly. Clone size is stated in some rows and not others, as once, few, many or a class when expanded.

TGTGCCAGCAGCGCGGACCCGAACACAGATACGCAGTATTTT | CASSADPNTDTQYF | . | TRBJ2-3 | TRBV9 | .
TGTGCCAGCAGCCCCCGAGGGGCTAGCACAGATACGCAGTATTTT | CASSPRGASTDTQYF | . | TRBJ2-3 | TRBV5-6 | .
TGTGCCAGCAGTCCTCTTCACACTGAAGCTTTCTTT | CASSPLHTEAFF | . | TRBJ1-1 | TRBV7-9 | .
TGTGCCAGTAGTATATTTCCCCCAGGGCCCCCCTATGGCTACACCTTC | CASSIFPPGPPYGYTF | . | TRBJ1-2 | TRBV19 | .
TGTGCCAGTAGGCGGGGTTCTGCAACTAATGAAAAACTGTTTTTT | CASRRGSATNEKLFF | . | TRBJ1-4 | TRBV19 | .
TGTGCCAGCAGCGTGGGGGTAGAGAGTCAGCCCCAGCATTTT | CASSVGVESQPQHF | . | TRBJ1-5 | TRBV9 | .
TGCGCCAGCAGCTTGATGACAGGGGGAGCCTATGGCTACACCTTC | CASSLMTGGAYGYTF | TRBD1 | TRBJ1-2 | TRBV5-1 | .
TGTGCCAGCAGCTCCTATCGGGGGTCAGCCCGTCGCAATGAGCAGTTCTTC | CASSSYRGSARRNEQFF | . | TRBJ2-1 | TRBV11-2 | .
TGTGCCAGCAGCCCCGACCCCGGTTCACCCCTCCACTTT | CASSPDPGSPLHF | . | TRBJ1-6 | TRBV4-2 | .
TGTGCCAGCAGCCCCCCCGGGACGGGTATCACCGGGGAGCTGTTTTTT | CASSPPGTGITGELFF | . | TRBJ2-2 | TRBV7-9 | .
TGTGCCAGCAGCTTGGTACAGGCAAACAATCAGCCCCAGCATTTT | CASSLVQANNQPQHF | . | TRBJ1-5 | TRBV5-5 | .
TGTGCCATCAGTGAGAGGGGGGTGTCTAATTCACCCCTCCACTTT | CAISERGVSNSPLHF | . | TRBJ1-6 | TRBV10-3 | .
TGTGCCAGCAGCGTTTCAGACGGAGCGGGAGATACGCAGTATTTT | CASSVSDGAGDTQYF | . | TRBJ2-3 | TRBV9 | once
TGTGCCAGCAGTCCCCTGACTAGCGGGGGCCTTATCGTCACAGATACGCAGTATTTT | CASSPLTSGGLIVTDTQYF | TRBD2 | TRBJ2-3 | TRBV27 | .
TGTGCCAGCAGCCAGAAAAGTCTAGGGGGGTCTAACTATGGCTACACCTTC | CASSQKSLGGSNYGYTF | . | TRBJ1-2 | TRBV4-2 | .
TGTGCCAGCAGACCGGGACAGGTCTATGGCTACACCTTC | CASRPGQVYGYTF | TRBD1 | TRBJ1-2 | TRBV6-5 | .
TGTGCCACCAGTGCGGACGCGAATCAGCCCCAGCATTTT | CATSADANQPQHF | . | TRBJ1-5 | TRBV24-1 | .
TGTGCCAGCAGTTACGGGACAGGGTGGATTACTGAAGCTTTCTTT | CASSYGTGWITEAFF | TRBD1 | TRBJ1-1 | TRBV6-5 | .
TGTGCCTGGAGCTTACAGGGGGAGACCCAGTACTTC | CAWSLQGETQYF | TRBD1 | TRBJ2-5 | TRBV30 | .
TGTGCCAGCAGTGAACCGGATTATAGCAATCAGCCCCAGCATTTT | CASSEPDYSNQPQHF | . | TRBJ1-5 | TRBV6-1 | .
TGTGCCAGCATTCGTCCGGGCCCTGAATTTCTGAGGACTGAAGCTTTCTTT | CASIRPGPEFLRTEAFF | . | TRBJ1-1 | TRBV2 | .
TGCGCCAGCAGTCGGGACGGTATAAACAATCAGCCCCAGCATTTT | CASSRDGINNQPQHF | . | TRBJ1-5 | TRBV5-1 | .
TGTGCCAGCAACTCACAGGGATCAGATACGCAGTATTTT | CASNSQGSDTQYF | . | TRBJ2-3 | TRBV11-3 | .
TGCAGTGCTTGGACAGGGGTTGAGCAGTACTTC | CSAWTGVEQYF | TRBD1 | TRBJ2-7 | TRBV20-1 | .
TGTGCCAGCACCGGTCGGGTTGATCAGCCCCAGCATTTT | CASTGRVDQPQHF | . | TRBJ1-5 | TRBV7-9 | .
TGTGCCAGCTCACCCCCCGGCCCCACAGATACGCAGTATTTT | CASSPPGPTDTQYF | . | TRBJ2-3 | TRBV18 | .
TGTGCCAGCAGTCCCGGGACAGGGCCCTATGGCTACACCTTC | CASSPGTGPYGYTF | TRBD1 | TRBJ1-2 | TRBV27 | .
TGTGCCAGCAGCTTAACGGGTCAGAGCTATGGCTACACCTTC | CASSLTGQSYGYTF | . | TRBJ1-2 | TRBV7-3 | .
TGTGCCAGCAGCGTAGCTGGCCAGGGGCGACCAAACACTGAAGCTTTCTTT | CASSVAGQGRPNTEAFF | . | TRBJ1-1 | TRBV9 | .
TGTGCCAGCAGACGGACAGGCAGCTCCTATAATTCACCCCTCCACTTT | CASRRTGSSYNSPLHF | TRBD1 | TRBJ1-6 | TRBV5-4 | .
TGTGCCAGCAGCCGGACAGGGCGCACAGATACGCAGTATTTT | CASSRTGRTDTQYF | TRBD1 | TRBJ2-3 | TRBV6-5 | .
TGTGCCAGCAGCTTCGGACTCCGGAACACTGAAGCTTTCTTT | CASSFGLRNTEAFF | . | TRBJ1-1 | TRBV11-2 | .
TGTGCCAGCTCAAACCAGGTTCCGGGCCGCACAGATACGCAGTATTTT | CASSNQVPGRTDTQYF | . | TRBJ2-3 | TRBV18 | .
TGTGCCAGCAGCTTAGCGCTGGGTTCAGATACGCAGTATTTT | CASSLALGSDTQYF | . | TRBJ2-3 | TRBV7-2 | .
TGCGCCAGCAGCTTGGGTAGCGGGGGGGCCCACGAGCAGTACTTC | CASSLGSGGAHEQYF | TRBD2 | TRBJ2-7 | TRBV5-1 | .
TGTGCCAGCAGCGACCGTCTCTACACAGATACGCAGTATTTT | CASSDRLYTDTQYF | . | TRBJ2-3 | TRBV2 | .
TGCAGCGGGGGACAGGGAGACTATGGCTACACCTTC | CSGGQGDYGYTF | TRBD1 | TRBJ1-2 | TRBV29-1 | .
TGTGCCAGTAGTACAGGGGCTAACTATGGCTACACCTTC | CASSTGANYGYTF | . | TRBJ1-2 | TRBV19 | .
TGTGCCAGCAGCATCCCTTCCAGCTACTCCTACAATGAGCAGTTCTTC | CASSIPSSYSYNEQFF | . | TRBJ2-1 | TRBV7-3 | .
TGTGCCAGCAGCCTCAGCCCCGTCCACAATCAGCCCCAGCATTTT | CASSLSPVHNQPQHF | . | TRBJ1-5 | TRBV9 | .
TGTGCCAGCAGCCGGACAGGGGGCTTCATGAACACTGAAGCTTTCTTT | CASSRTGGFMNTEAFF | TRBD1 | TRBJ1-1 | TRBV5-5 | .
TGTGCCAGCAGTCCTGAAGCGGGCCTCTATGGCTACACCTTC | CASSPEAGLYGYTF | . | TRBJ1-2 | TRBV6-5 | .
TGTGCCAGCAGCTTCGAGGGGGCGGAGACCCAGTACTTC | CASSFEGAETQYF | TRBD1 | TRBJ2-5 | TRBV5-5 | once
TGTGCCAGCACACGGAAGACCCACTTCTATGGCTACACCTTC | CASTRKTHFYGYTF | . | TRBJ1-2 | TRBV13 | .
TGTGCCAGCAGCCGGGGACAGGGGAGCAATCAGCCCCAGCATTTT | CASSRGQGSNQPQHF | TRBD1 | TRBJ1-5 | TRBV6-5 | .
TGTGCCAGCAGTTACTCGGCTAGCGGCACAGATACGCAGTATTTT | CASSYSASGTDTQYF | . | TRBJ2-3 | TRBV6-2/TRBV6-3 | .
TGTGCCACCGCTAGAGGACCTGGAAACACCATATATTTT | CATARGPGNTIYF | . | TRBJ1-3 | TRBV15 | .
TGTGCCAGTAGTAGGTGGGGGTTGAGCTCCTACAATGAGCAGTTCTTC | CASSRWGLSSYNEQFF | . | TRBJ2-1 | TRBV19 | .